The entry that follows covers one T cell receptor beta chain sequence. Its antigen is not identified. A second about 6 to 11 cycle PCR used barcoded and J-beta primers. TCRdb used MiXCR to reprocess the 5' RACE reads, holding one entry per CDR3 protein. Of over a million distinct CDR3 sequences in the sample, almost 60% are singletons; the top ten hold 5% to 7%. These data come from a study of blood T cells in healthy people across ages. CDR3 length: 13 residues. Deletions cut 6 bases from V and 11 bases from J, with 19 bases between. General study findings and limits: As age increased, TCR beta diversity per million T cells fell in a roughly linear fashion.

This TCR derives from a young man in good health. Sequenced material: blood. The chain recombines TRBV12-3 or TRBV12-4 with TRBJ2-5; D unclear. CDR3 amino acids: CASSETRGNEQYF. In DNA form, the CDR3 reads TGTGCCAGCAGCGAAACCCGCGGAAATGAGCAGTACTTC.